The 24 T cell receptor beta chains listed next were all sequenced from one sample in a study of blood T cell repertoires in COVID-19. Only in-frame clones appear in the TCRdb table, and some are missing; sequencing was by immunoSEQ multiplex PCR. The sample contains about 380,000 clones, around 91% of which appear only once. The specimen sequenced was peripheral blood. These receptors all come from a man between 18 and 35 years old with active or convalescent COVID-19.

The J gene is TRBJ1-1, the V gene TRBV28, with 7 bases aligning to TRBD1. The CDR3 runs 16 residues. V lost 4 bases and J lost 5; bases outside the gene matches: 13. Germline V gene lookup returns CDR1 MDHEN and CDR2 SYDVKM. CDR3 nucleotide sequence: TGTGCCAGCAGTTCAACCGGTAGGGGGCGCCGGACTGAAGCTTTCTTT. Its protein is CASSSTGRGRRTEAFF.

The chain has TRBV7-2 and TRBJ2-7, with D possibly matching TRBD1 (6 bases). CDR3 length: 14 residues. Germline V gives CDR1 SGHTA, CDR2 FQGNSA. Trimming removed 2 bases from V and 3 bases from J, with 11 bases in between. CDR3 in DNA: TGTGCCAGCAGCTTAACAGGGTCGCGCTACGAGCAGTACTTC. This gives the protein CASSLTGSRYEQYF.

V and J are TRBV5-6 and TRBJ2-1, with 10 bases matching TRBD2. V lost 0 bases, J lost 8 bases, and 17 bases stayed unmatched. There are 19 residues in the CDR3. The germline V gene encodes CDR1 SGHDT and CDR2 YYEEEE. Here the CDR3 DNA reads TGTGCCAGCAGCTTGGGCCCAGGTTCAGCGGGAGGGCCTCAAGATGAGCAGTTCTTC. This translates into CASSLGPGSAGGPQDEQFF. Supplemented by reference TRBV5-6 and TRBJ2-1, the full variable domain reads DAGVTQSPTHLIKTRGQQVTLRCSPKSGHDTVSWYQQALGQGPQFIFQYYEEEERQRGNFPDRFSGHQFPNYSSELNVNALLLGDSALYLCASSLGPGSAGGPQDEQFFGPGTRLTVL.

V gene TRBV6-2 or TRBV6-3 combines with J gene TRBJ1-1, with 9 bases matching TRBD1. CDR1 and CDR2 from the germline V gene are MNHEY and SVGEGT. The CDR3 extends over 15 amino acids. V trimming: 6 bases; J trimming: 5 bases; junction bases outside the gene matches: 10. CDR3 bases: TGTGCCAGCAGCAGTGGGGACAGGGTTGAGACTGAAGCTTTCTTT. This translates into CASSSGDRVETEAFF.

The gene calls are TRBV3-1 (or the pseudogene TRBV3-2) and TRBJ2-2; TRBD2 might be the D (6 bases). V lost 5 bases, J lost 6 bases, and 19 bases lay in between. The germline V gene has CDR1 LGHDT and CDR2 YNNKEL (reference sequence). The CDR3 has 16 amino acids. Written as DNA, the CDR3 is TGTGCCAGCAGCGAAGTGTACGGGAGCAGGGCCGGGGAGCTGTTTTTT. Translated: CASSEVYGSRAGELFF.

This clone was recorded once. The chain recombines TRBV7-8 with TRBJ1-4; 8 nucleotides align to TRBD1. V dropped 4 bases and J dropped 4; count of bases not matched to a gene: 5. The CDR3 loop spans 15 amino acids. Per germline, CDR1 SGHVS and CDR2 FQNEAQ. CDR3 in DNA: TGTGCCAGCAGCTCCCGGGACAGGTTTAATGAAAAACTGTTTTTT. Translating it yields CASSSRDRFNEKLFF.

The chain has TRBV6-2 or TRBV6-3 and TRBJ2-1, with TRBD2 identical over 16 bases. Germline CDR1 reads MNHEY; CDR2 reads SVGEGT. With 5 bases clipped from V and 2 bases from J, the junction kept 12 bases outside the gene matches. The CDR3 contains 20 residues. The CDR3 sequence is CASSDRGTSGGALTYNEQFF. CDR3 bases: TGTGCCAGCAGTGACAGAGGGACTAGCGGGGGGGCCTTGACCTACAATGAGCAGTTCTTC.

The rearrangement links TRBV24-1 to TRBJ2-5; D might be TRBD1 (5 bases). This CDR3 contains 15 residues. Germline loops: CDR1 KGHDR, CDR2 SFDVKD. V was trimmed by 4 bases and J by 1 base, leaving 12 bases between them. The CDR3 DNA follows: TGTGCCACCAGTGACTCAGGGTTCCCCCAAGAGACCCAGTACTTC. As protein: CATSDSGFPQETQYF.

The chain couples TRBV11-2 to TRBJ2-1, with 7 bases that match TRBD1. The CDR3 consists of 16 residues. After removal of 6 bases from V and 0 bases from J, the junction contained 8 bases not matched to a gene. Germline V gives CDR1 SGHAT, CDR2 FQNNGV. DNA for the CDR3: TGTGCCAGCAGGCAACCGGGACAGAGCTCCTACAATGAGCAGTTCTTC. This gives the protein CASRQPGQSSYNEQFF. The full variable domain, completed using reference TRBV11-2 and TRBJ2-1, is EAGVAQSPRYKIIEKRQSVAFWCNPISGHATLYWYQQILGQGPKLLIQFQNNGVVDDSQLPKDRFSAERLKGVDSTLKIQPAKLEDSAVYLCASRQPGQSSYNEQFFGPGTRLTVL.

This clone was recorded a few times. The chain carries TRBV4-2 and TRBJ1-1; D gene uncertain. V lost 1 base and J lost 8, with 14 bases in between. Germline V gene lookup returns CDR1 LGHNA and CDR2 YNFKEQ. CDR3 length: 14 residues. CDR3 sequence reads: CASSQVGVSGEAFF. CDR3 nucleotides: TGTGCCAGCAGCCAAGTCGGCGTTTCGGGGGAAGCTTTCTTT.

This rearrangement joins TRBV4-3 to TRBJ2-7, with 9 bases that match TRBD2. Germline CDR1 and CDR2: LGHNA and YSLEER. CDR3 length: 15 residues. With V trimmed by 1 base and J by 1 base, 2 bases remained unmatched. CDR3 bases: TGCGCCAGCAGCCAAGGACTAGCGGATTCCTACGAGCAGTACTTC. This translates into CASSQGLADSYEQYF.

The V and J genes are TRBV19 and TRBJ1-1; TRBD1 agrees at 10 bases. After removal of 4 bases from V and 7 bases from J, the junction contained 9 bases not matched to a gene. Germline V gene sequence: CDR1 LNHDA, CDR2 SQIVND (reference sequence). The CDR3 runs to 15 residues. CDR3 residues: CASSKKTGGPFEAFF. CDR3 sequence (DNA): TGTGCCAGTAGTAAGAAGACAGGGGGCCCTTTTGAAGCTTTCTTT.

The chain uses TRBV12-3 or TRBV12-4 and TRBJ2-7; D unresolved. The CDR3 spans 13 residues. V gave up 3 bases and J gave up 0 bases, with 6 bases separating them. The CDR3 bases are TGTGCCAGCAGTTTGCAGGTCTCCTACGAGCAGTACTTC. Its protein is CASSLQVSYEQYF.

This chain uses TRBV5-1 with TRBJ2-5, with a weak D call TRBD2 (6 bases). Germline V gives CDR1 SGHRS, CDR2 YFSETQ. This CDR3 comprises 16 residues. V lost 4 bases, J lost 5 bases, and 21 bases lay in between. The CDR3 sequence: CASSPNGGPLLETQYF. DNA of the CDR3: TGCGCCAGCAGCCCAAACGGGGGACCCCTGTTGGAGACCCAGTACTTC. The entire variable domain, with the rest obtained from reference TRBV5-1 and TRBJ2-5, is as follows: KAGVTQTPRYLIKTRGQQVTLSCSPISGHRSVSWYQQTPGQGLQFLFEYFSETQRNKGNFPGRFSGRQFSNSRSEMNVSTLELGDSALYLCASSPNGGPLLETQYFGPGTRLLVL.

The chain has TRBV6-5 and TRBJ1-5; 7 nucleotides align to TRBD1. Trimming removed 5 bases from V and 0 bases from J; junction bases left unmatched: 4. CDR3 length: 15 amino acids. Germline loops: CDR1 MNHEY, CDR2 SVGAGI. Here the CDR3 reads CASSLGTVSNQPQHF. Written as DNA, the CDR3 is TGTGCCAGCAGTCTCGGGACAGTTAGCAATCAGCCCCAGCATTTT.

The chain combines TRBV27 with TRBJ1-2; weak D call: TRBD1 (5 bases). Germline V gene data show CDR1 as MNHEY and CDR2 as SMNVEV (reference sequence). The CDR3 spans 14 residues. V lost 8 bases and J lost 3, with 16 bases in between. CDR3 nucleotide sequence: TGTGCCAGCGCCCTTCAGGGCAGGGACTATGGCTACACCTTC. Its translation: CASALQGRDYGYTF.

CDR3 sequence (DNA): TGTGCTAGTGGTTTGGCCTTGGGACAGGGCGATCCCTACGAGCAGTACTTC. Its protein product is CASGLALGQGDPYEQYF. This chain uses TRBV12-5 with TRBJ2-7; the match to TRBD1 covers 9 bases. From germline, CDR1 is LGHNT and CDR2 FRNRAP. The CDR3 covers 17 residues. With V trimmed by 1 base and J by 2 bases, 9 bases remained unmatched. Full variable domain (outside the CDR3, taken from reference TRBV12-5 and TRBJ2-7): DARVTQTPRHKVTEMGQEVTMRCQPILGHNTVFWYRQTMMQGLELLAYFRNRAPLDDSGMPKDRFSAEMPDATLATLKIQPSEPRDSAVYFCASGLALGQGDPYEQYFGPGTRLTVT.

The chain is built from TRBV5-6 and TRBJ2-3, with D perhaps matching TRBD2 (6 bases). The germline V gene encodes CDR1 SGHDT and CDR2 YYEEEE. V was clipped by 2 bases and J by 1 base, with 14 bases between them. The CDR3 has 16 amino acids. In nucleotides, the CDR3 is TGTGCCAGCAGCTTTGAGCCGGGACTTCGCACAGATACGCAGTATTTT. Translated: CASSFEPGLRTDTQYF.

This clone was picked up one time. The V gene is TRBV18, the J gene TRBJ2-3, with D perhaps matching TRBD1 (5 bases). V was shortened by 2 bases and J by 0 bases, with 12 bases between the two germline ends. The CDR3 consists of 16 residues. Germline CDR1 reads KGHSH; CDR2 reads LQKENI. CDR3 coding DNA: TGTGCCAGCTCACCATTAGGCAGGGCTAGCACAGATACGCAGTATTTT. It yields the protein CASSPLGRASTDTQYF.

This chain links TRBV7-2 with TRBJ2-5; 11 positions match TRBD2. Per germline, CDR1 SGHTA and CDR2 FQGNSA. The V segment lost 1 base and the J segment 6 bases; nucleotides outside the gene matches: 7. This CDR3 is built from 16 residues. CDR3 loop: CASSLELAGGPQTQYF. CDR3 sequence (DNA): TGTGCCAGCAGCTTAGAATTAGCGGGAGGGCCCCAGACCCAGTACTTC.

The V and J genes are TRBV21-1 and TRBJ1-1. TRBV21-1 is annotated as a pseudogene. The CDR3 loop spans 16 amino acids. This CDR3 is CASSKALRGRNTEAFF. DNA for the CDR3: TGTGCCAGCAGCAAAGCGCTACGGGGAAGGAATACTGAAGCTTTCTTT.

The chain carries TRBV6-5 and TRBJ1-6; TRBD1 matches at 7 bases. V was clipped by 0 bases and J by 7 bases; unmatched bases: 3. Germline-derived CDR1 and CDR2 are MNHEY and SVGAGI. This CDR3 is 15 amino acids long. This chain's CDR3 is CASSYSWDSNSPLHF. The DNA for the CDR3 is TGTGCCAGCAGTTACTCCTGGGACAGCAATTCACCCCTCCACTTT.

The chain couples TRBV5-1 to TRBJ2-2; D gene ambiguous. This CDR3 contains 12 residues. CDR1 SGHRS and CDR2 YFSETQ come from the germline V gene. V was clipped by 1 base and J by 8 bases, with 6 bases between them. CDR3 coding DNA: TGCGCCAGCAGCTTGTGGCCGGGGGAGCTGTTTTTT. It encodes CASSLWPGELFF.

This chain joins TRBV11-2 and TRBJ2-2, with unresolved D. Germline CDR1 reads SGHAT; CDR2 reads FQNNGV. The V gene lost 5 bases and the J gene lost 6 bases, with 7 bases spanning the gap. The CDR3 contains 12 residues. The CDR3 DNA is TGTGCCAGCAGCCTACTATCCGGGGAGCTGTTTTTT. Amino acid sequence: CASSLLSGELFF.